This is a list of T cell receptor beta chains from one sample in a study of prognosis after radiotherapy for stage I lung cancer. One entry per CDR3 protein, called by TCRdb with MiXCR from the multiplex PCR reads. The sample shows around 30,000 distinct CDR3 sequences, approximately 36% of them seen only once. This specimen consisted of PBMCs, obtained before or after stereotactic body radiation therapy (not recorded which). The receptor source for this set is a donor aged 50 or older with non-small cell lung cancer. Each CDR3 is given with its conserved first and last residue. Each record gives: clone size, V gene, D gene, J gene, CDR3 DNA, CDR3 protein. A D gene is named only where the DNA matches it firmly. Part of the rows lack a size; the others show once, few, many or a class for expanded clones.

clone size: NA
V gene: TRBV6-1
D gene: NA
J gene: TRBJ1-2
CDR3 DNA: TGTGCCAGCAGGCAGGGGTATGGCTACACCTTC
CDR3 protein: CASRQGYGYTF

clone size: NA
V gene: TRBV12-3/TRBV12-4
D gene: NA
J gene: TRBJ2-2
CDR3 DNA: TGTGCCAGCAGTTTATCTAGCGCTACCGGGGAGCTGTTTTTT
CDR3 protein: CASSLSSATGELFF

clone size: many
V gene: TRBV5-1
D gene: NA
J gene: TRBJ2-7
CDR3 DNA: TGCGCCAGCAGCTACACCGGGACGGGGACCTACGAGCAGTACTTC
CDR3 protein: CASSYTGTGTYEQYF

clone size: few
V gene: TRBV18
D gene: NA
J gene: TRBJ2-6
CDR3 DNA: TGTGCCAGCTCAACCCAGGGTGCCGGGGCCAACGTCCTGGCTTTC
CDR3 protein: CASSTQGAGANVLAF

clone size: NA
V gene: TRBV7-2
D gene: NA
J gene: TRBJ2-5
CDR3 DNA: TGTGCCAGCAGATTAGATACGGGTCCTCGGGAGACCCAGTACTTC
CDR3 protein: CASRLDTGPRETQYF

clone size: once
V gene: TRBV6-1
D gene: NA
J gene: TRBJ1-3
CDR3 DNA: TGTGCCAGCAGTGAACAAGGCAGGGGAGGAAACACCATATATTTT
CDR3 protein: CASSEQGRGGNTIYF

clone size: NA
V gene: TRBV6-2/TRBV6-3
D gene: TRBD1
J gene: TRBJ2-5
CDR3 DNA: TGTGCCAGCAGTGATCTTGGGACAGGGGGTTGGGATACCCAGTACTTC
CDR3 protein: CASSDLGTGGWDTQYF

clone size: NA
V gene: TRBV20-1
D gene: NA
J gene: TRBJ1-1
CDR3 DNA: TGCAGTGCCCTCGACTGGATGAACAGTGCAGTAACTGAAGCTTTCTTT
CDR3 protein: CSALDWMNSAVTEAFF

clone size: NA
V gene: TRBV12-3/TRBV12-4
D gene: NA
J gene: TRBJ1-4
CDR3 DNA: TGTGCCAGCAGCTTCAGCGTTAGGGATGAAAAACTGTTTTTT
CDR3 protein: CASSFSVRDEKLFF

clone size: NA
V gene: TRBV5-1
D gene: TRBD2
J gene: TRBJ2-1
CDR3 DNA: TGTGCCAGCGGCTTGTTTCCTGGACTAGCGGGAGGGCCCTATGAGCAGTTCTTC
CDR3 protein: CASGLFPGLAGGPYEQFF

clone size: NA
V gene: TRBV19
D gene: NA
J gene: TRBJ2-2
CDR3 DNA: TGTGCCAGTAGTCCGGGACAGAACACCGGGGAGCTGTTTTTT
CDR3 protein: CASSPGQNTGELFF

clone size: many
V gene: TRBV28
D gene: NA
J gene: TRBJ1-1
CDR3 DNA: TGTGCCAGCAGTTCGGCCCATAAGGGCATTGCTGAAGCTTTCTTT
CDR3 protein: CASSSAHKGIAEAFF

clone size: NA
V gene: TRBV7-2
D gene: NA
J gene: TRBJ2-5
CDR3 DNA: TGTGCCAGCAGCTTAGGGCAGGGGGAGACCCAGTACTTC
CDR3 protein: CASSLGQGETQYF

clone size: many
V gene: TRBV4-1
D gene: TRBD1
J gene: TRBJ2-7
CDR3 DNA: TGCGCCAGCAGCCAAGATGCGGGACAGGGGGGCTACGAGCAGTACTTC
CDR3 protein: CASSQDAGQGGYEQYF

clone size: many
V gene: TRBV11-3
D gene: TRBD1
J gene: TRBJ1-1
CDR3 DNA: TGTGCCAGCAGCTTAGTGGGACAGGGGAACACTGAAGCTTTCTTT
CDR3 protein: CASSLVGQGNTEAFF

clone size: many
V gene: TRBV7-9
D gene: TRBD2
J gene: TRBJ2-5
CDR3 DNA: TGTGCCAGCAGCCATGTAGCGGGAGTGGGCCAAGAGACCCAGTACTTC
CDR3 protein: CASSHVAGVGQETQYF

clone size: many
V gene: TRBV20-1
D gene: TRBD1
J gene: TRBJ2-7
CDR3 DNA: TGCAGTGCTAGAGGGGGACAGGGGATCCACGAGCAGTACTTC
CDR3 protein: CSARGGQGIHEQYF

clone size: NA
V gene: TRBV20-1
D gene: NA
J gene: TRBJ2-7
CDR3 DNA: TGCAGTTTCCCGGGTGTGGGAGACGAGCAGTACTTC
CDR3 protein: CSFPGVGDEQYF

clone size: many
V gene: TRBV11-2
D gene: TRBD2
J gene: TRBJ2-1
CDR3 DNA: TGTGCCAGCAGCCCGTTCTGGGCGGGAGAGTTCTTC
CDR3 protein: CASSPFWAGEFF

clone size: many
V gene: TRBV11-3
D gene: NA
J gene: TRBJ1-4
CDR3 DNA: TGTGCCAGCAGCTTAGTGGGGACTTGGCTGTTTTTT
CDR3 protein: CASSLVGTWLFF

clone size: medium-sized
V gene: TRBV19
D gene: NA
J gene: TRBJ1-2
CDR3 DNA: TGTGCCAGTAGTTGGCCAGACGTTGGCTACACCTTC
CDR3 protein: CASSWPDVGYTF

clone size: NA
V gene: TRBV6-1
D gene: NA
J gene: TRBJ2-2
CDR3 DNA: TGTGCCAGCAGTACCGAAGGGGGAAACACCGGGGAGCTGTTTTTT
CDR3 protein: CASSTEGGNTGELFF

clone size: medium-sized
V gene: TRBV12-3/TRBV12-4
D gene: TRBD1
J gene: TRBJ1-2
CDR3 DNA: TGTGCCAGCAATGGACAGGGGGCGGATGGCTACACCTTC
CDR3 protein: CASNGQGADGYTF

clone size: many
V gene: TRBV12-3/TRBV12-4
D gene: TRBD2
J gene: TRBJ2-1
CDR3 DNA: TGTGCCAGCAGTTCTCCGGGACTAGCGGGAGCCTACAATGAGCAGTTCTTC
CDR3 protein: CASSSPGLAGAYNEQFF

clone size: many
V gene: TRBV28
D gene: TRBD2
J gene: TRBJ2-3
CDR3 DNA: TGTGCCAGCAGTTCTTGGACTAGCGGGAGGGTTGCAGATACGCAGTATTTT
CDR3 protein: CASSSWTSGRVADTQYF

clone size: NA
V gene: TRBV6-2/TRBV6-3
D gene: NA
J gene: TRBJ1-1
CDR3 DNA: TGTGCCAGCAGTTACCCGGCAAAAGCTTTCTTT
CDR3 protein: CASSYPAKAFF

clone size: many
V gene: TRBV6-1
D gene: TRBD1
J gene: TRBJ2-3
CDR3 DNA: TGTGCCAGCAGGCGATGGGACAGGGGGCGCACAGATACGCAGTATTTT
CDR3 protein: CASRRWDRGRTDTQYF

clone size: many
V gene: TRBV28
D gene: TRBD2
J gene: TRBJ2-4
CDR3 DNA: TGTGCCACCCGACTAGCGGCTATAGCCAAAAACATTCAGTACTTC
CDR3 protein: CATRLAAIAKNIQYF

clone size: many
V gene: TRBV11-2
D gene: TRBD2
J gene: TRBJ2-1
CDR3 DNA: TGTGCCAGCAGCGTAACACCGGGACTAGATTACAATGAGCAGTTCTTC
CDR3 protein: CASSVTPGLDYNEQFF

clone size: NA
V gene: TRBV20-1
D gene: NA
J gene: TRBJ1-1
CDR3 DNA: TGCAGTGCTGGGACTACGACAGGGAACACTGAAGCTTTCTTT
CDR3 protein: CSAGTTTGNTEAFF

clone size: many
V gene: TRBV2
D gene: TRBD1
J gene: TRBJ1-1
CDR3 DNA: TGTGCCAGCATAATGTCAGGGGGCATCACTGAAGCTTTCTTT
CDR3 protein: CASIMSGGITEAFF

clone size: many
V gene: TRBV7-9
D gene: NA
J gene: TRBJ2-7
CDR3 DNA: TGTGCCAGCAGCCCAACCGGGACCCTGCTCCCCTACGAGCAGTACTTC
CDR3 protein: CASSPTGTLLPYEQYF